This T cell receptor beta chain was sequenced in a study of tumor-infiltrating lymphocytes in primary liver carcinoma. In the study overall: The five patients, who were men and women, ranged in age from 30 to 69 years.

Extraction of RNA together with DNA used roughly 18-32 mg of unsorted bulk tissue. Every one of the tumor samples had a viable tumor cell content above 75%. Production of TCR beta cDNA used approximately 0.55 ug total RNA together with a constant-region primer. The TCR beta library was amplified through three nested multiplex PCR rounds in a modified ARM-PCR procedure. Forward primers for TRBV1-TRBV30 and a C-beta reverse primer served the first two PCR rounds, at approximately 10 cycles each. TCRdb analysed the multiplex PCR reads with MiXCR anew, one entry per CDR3 protein. Of roughly 200,000 distinct CDR3 sequences in the sample, over 80% were seen once. The germline CDR1 and CDR2 sequences are MNHEY and SVGEGT. The CDR3 covers 15 residues. About this clonotype itself: The conserved closing phenylalanine or tryptophan is absent in this CDR3, likely reflecting a read error.

Sequenced: tumor tissue from primary liver carcinoma. The TCR was taken from a man aged 35-49 years with primary liver carcinoma and hepatitis B virus infection. The rearrangement joins TRBV6-2 or TRBV6-3 to TRBJ2-1, with 7 bases that match TRBD2. CDR3 DNA: TGTGTCAGCAGTTACACGGCGGGAGACCTCAATGAGCAGTTCTTA. Amino acids: CVSSYTAGDLNEQFL.